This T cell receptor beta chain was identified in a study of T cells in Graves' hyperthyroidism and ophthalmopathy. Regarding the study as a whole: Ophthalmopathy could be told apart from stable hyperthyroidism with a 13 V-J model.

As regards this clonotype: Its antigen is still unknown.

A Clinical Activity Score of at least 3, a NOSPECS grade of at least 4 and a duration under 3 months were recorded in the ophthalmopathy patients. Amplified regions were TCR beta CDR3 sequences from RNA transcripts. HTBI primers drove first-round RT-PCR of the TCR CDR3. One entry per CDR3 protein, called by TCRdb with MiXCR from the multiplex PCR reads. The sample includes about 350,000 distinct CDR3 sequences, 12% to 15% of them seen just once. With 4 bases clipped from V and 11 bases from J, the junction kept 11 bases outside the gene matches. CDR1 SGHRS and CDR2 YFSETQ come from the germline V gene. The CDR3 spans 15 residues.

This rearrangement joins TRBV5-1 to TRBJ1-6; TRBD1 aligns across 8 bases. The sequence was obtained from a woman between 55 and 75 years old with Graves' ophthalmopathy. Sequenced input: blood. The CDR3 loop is CASSPGQGLSPPLHF. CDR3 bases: TGCGCCAGCAGCCCCGGACAGGGACTTTCTCCACCCCTCCACTTT. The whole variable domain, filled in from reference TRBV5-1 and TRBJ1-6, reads KAGVTQTPRYLIKTRGQQVTLSCSPISGHRSVSWYQQTPGQGLQFLFEYFSETQRNKGNFPGRFSGRQFSNSRSEMNVSTLELGDSALYLCASSPGQGLSPPLHFGNGTRLTVT.